Listed below are T cell receptor beta chains from one sample, sequenced in a study of early T cells in non-severe SARS-CoV-2 infection. TCRdb reprocessed the 5' RACE reads with MiXCR, giving one entry per CDR3 protein. The sample holds 70,000 to 80,000 distinct CDR3 sequences, around an eighth seen once. The specimen comprised whole blood, sampled at baseline. The source is an adult who was a healthcare worker with PCR-confirmed SARS-CoV-2 infection or an uninfected control (not recorded which). Both conserved end residues are part of each CDR3. The order of the fields is V gene, D gene, J gene, clone size, CDR3 protein, CDR3 DNA. A D gene is named only where the DNA matches it firmly. A row's size may be missing; if present it is once, few, many or a size class.

TRBV14	-	TRBJ2-5	many	CASSQVFGVGAFQETQYF	TGTGCCAGCAGCCAAGTGTTCGGTGTGGGGGCTTTTCAAGAGACCCAGTACTTC
TRBV5-1	-	TRBJ2-1	-	CASRAAEYYNEQFF	TGCGCCAGCAGGGCTGCGGAATACTACAATGAGCAGTTCTTC
TRBV6-5	-	TRBJ1-2	few	CASSYWARGQGGYTF	TGTGCCAGCAGTTACTGGGCTCGGGGGCAGGGTGGCTACACCTTC
TRBV11-2	-	TRBJ2-2	-	CASSLVSNTGELFF	TGTGCCAGCAGCTTAGTCTCGAACACCGGGGAGCTGTTTTTT
TRBV7-2	-	TRBJ1-2	few	CASSSTFVRAHYGYTF	TGTGCCAGCAGCTCAACCTTCGTTCGGGCCCACTATGGCTACACCTTC
TRBV10-1	TRBD1	TRBJ2-7	-	CASNGRGRTSSYEQYF	TGTGCCAGCAATGGCAGGGGGCGTACGAGCTCCTACGAGCAGTACTTC
TRBV7-2	TRBD2	TRBJ2-2	-	CASSSGTSYTGELFF	TGTGCCAGCAGCTCCGGGACTAGCTACACCGGGGAGCTGTTTTTT
TRBV12-3/TRBV12-4	TRBD1	TRBJ1-2	-	CASSRGAVYYGYTF	TGTGCCAGCAGCAGGGGGGCAGTGTACTATGGCTACACCTTC
TRBV6-2/TRBV6-3	-	TRBJ1-1	-	CASSYNGGWNTEAFF	TGTGCCAGCAGTTACAATGGGGGCTGGAACACTGAAGCTTTCTTT
TRBV20-1	-	TRBJ2-2	-	CSARDKRAENTGELFF	TGCAGTGCTAGAGATAAGCGGGCAGAGAACACCGGGGAGCTGTTTTTT
TRBV6-5	TRBD2	TRBJ2-7	few	CASSFAGTSREQYF	TGTGCCAGCAGTTTCGCCGGGACTAGCCGCGAGCAGTACTTC
TRBV14	TRBD2	TRBJ2-5	-	CASSQFLPQRGLPQETQYF	TGTGCCAGCAGCCAATTTCTCCCACAGCGGGGGCTTCCGCAAGAGACCCAGTACTTC
TRBV11-2	TRBD2	TRBJ2-3	many	CASRISGEAQYF	TGTGCCAGCAGAATTAGCGGGGAGGCGCAGTATTTT
TRBV20-1	-	TRBJ2-7	-	CSASPTATVPGQYF	TGCAGTGCTAGTCCGACAGCGACCGTCCCAGGGCAGTACTTC
TRBV28	TRBD1	TRBJ1-5	many	CASSNDRVLEPQHF	TGTGCCAGCAGTAATGACAGGGTGTTAGAGCCCCAGCATTTT
TRBV6-2/TRBV6-3	TRBD1	TRBJ1-6	few	CASRRSGQGAHSPLHF	TGTGCCAGCAGGAGATCGGGACAGGGGGCGCATTCACCCCTCCACTTT
TRBV7-6	-	TRBJ2-3	many	CASSLGGGKDTQYF	TGTGCCAGCAGCTTAGGGGGGGGCAAGGATACGCAGTATTTT
TRBV9	-	TRBJ1-1	many	CASSVGPTRGGATEAFF	TGCGCCAGCAGCGTAGGGCCGACCAGGGGTGGTGCCACTGAAGCTTTCTTT
TRBV27	TRBD1	TRBJ2-7	-	CASSSILGVGTGKYEQYF	TGTGCCAGCAGTTCGATCCTGGGAGTGGGGACAGGGAAATACGAGCAGTACTTC
TRBV7-3	-	TRBJ2-6	many	CASSPDFSGANVLTF	TGTGCCAGCAGCCCGGACTTCTCAGGGGCCAACGTCCTGACTTTC
TRBV29-1	-	TRBJ2-3	few	CSAWTGTDTQYF	TGCAGCGCCTGGACAGGCACAGATACGCAGTATTTT
TRBV6-6	-	TRBJ1-1	-	CATIPGVELNTEAFF	TGTGCCACCATCCCCGGGGTAGAACTGAACACTGAAGCTTTCTTT
TRBV6-6	-	TRBJ2-5	few	CASSTLPGGIGTQYF	TGTGCCAGCAGTACCCTCCCGGGGGGCATTGGGACCCAGTACTTC
TRBV2	-	TRBJ2-5	few	CASRDRVQETQYF	TGTGCCAGCCGGGACCGGGTACAAGAGACCCAGTACTTC
TRBV19	TRBD2	TRBJ2-5	-	CASSTRDLAGGKKETQYF	TGTGCCAGTAGTACAAGGGACCTGGCGGGGGGGAAAAAAGAGACCCAGTACTTC
TRBV7-2	TRBD1	TRBJ2-7	-	CASSKQGQGYEQYF	TGTGCCAGCAGTAAACAAGGACAGGGCTACGAGCAGTACTTC
TRBV27	TRBD1	TRBJ1-2	many	CASSLLGAGTGSGYTF	TGTGCCAGCAGTTTATTAGGAGCCGGGACAGGGTCCGGCTACACCTTC
TRBV7-2	TRBD2	TRBJ2-7	-	CASSSATSTGEQYF	TGTGCCAGCAGCTCCGCGACTAGCACGGGCGAGCAGTACTTC
TRBV30	TRBD1	TRBJ2-2	-	CAWINTEQGATGELFF	TGTGCCTGGATCAATACTGAACAGGGGGCCACCGGGGAGCTGTTTTTT
TRBV12-3/TRBV12-4	TRBD1	TRBJ1-5	-	CASSLRGQQPQHF	TGTGCCAGCAGTCTCAGGGGGCAACAGCCCCAGCATTTT
TRBV11-2	-	TRBJ1-3	few	CASSSLADTIYF	TGTGCCAGCAGCTCGTTAGCAGACACCATATATTTT
TRBV6-2/TRBV6-3	-	TRBJ1-4	-	CASRTGPARGQGKLFF	TGTGCCAGCAGAACGGGTCCCGCGCGGGGCCAGGGAAAACTGTTTTTT
TRBV2	-	TRBJ1-1	-	CASSDYRDVRAEAFF	TGTGCCAGCAGCGATTACCGGGACGTAAGGGCAGAGGCTTTCTTT
TRBV7-9	-	TRBJ1-2	many	CASSFAQGKGGYTF	TGTGCCAGCAGCTTCGCCCAGGGGAAGGGTGGCTACACCTTC
TRBV6-6	-	TRBJ2-3	few	CASSYFLASGGTDTQYF	TGTGCCAGCAGTTACTTCCTCGCGTCGGGGGGCACAGATACGCAGTATTTT
TRBV5-4	-	TRBJ1-2	-	CASSEKPFPYGYTF	TGTGCCAGCAGCGAAAAACCGTTTCCCTATGGCTACACCTTC
TRBV11-2	-	TRBJ1-1	few	CASSFQYRRNTEAFF	TGTGCCAGCAGCTTTCAGTACAGGAGGAACACTGAAGCTTTCTTT
TRBV6-5	-	TRBJ2-1	once	CASYDPYNEQFF	TGTGCCAGCTATGACCCCTACAATGAGCAGTTCTTC
TRBV28	-	TRBJ2-7	few	CASSRGTPYEQYF	TGTGCCAGCAGTCGCGGGACGCCTTACGAGCAGTACTTC
TRBV11-2	-	TRBJ1-1	-	CASIPGLMNTEAFF	TGTGCCAGCATCCCAGGGCTTATGAACACTGAAGCTTTCTTT
TRBV10-3	TRBD2	TRBJ2-1	-	CAISSTGGPVNEQFF	TGTGCCATCAGTTCAACGGGGGGGCCGGTCAATGAGCAGTTCTTC
TRBV5-1	TRBD1	TRBJ1-1	-	CASSALQGAYTEAFF	TGCGCCAGCAGCGCCTTACAGGGGGCGTACACTGAAGCTTTCTTT
TRBV29-1	TRBD1	TRBJ1-5	many	CSVQDRGNQPQHF	TGCAGCGTTCAAGACAGGGGGAATCAGCCCCAGCATTTT
TRBV7-2	TRBD2	TRBJ2-3	few	CASSLRGAYGTDTQYF	TGTGCCAGCAGCTTGCGGGGGGCATATGGCACAGATACGCAGTATTTT
TRBV12-3/TRBV12-4	TRBD1	TRBJ1-5	many	CASSRGGQASSQPQHF	TGTGCCAGCAGCCGAGGGGGACAGGCTTCTAGTCAGCCCCAGCATTTT
TRBV4-1	-	TRBJ2-2	-	CASSQDLRSELFF	TGCGCCAGCAGCCAAGACCTTCGTTCGGAGCTGTTTTTT
TRBV27	-	TRBJ1-1	-	CASSLVSGELAFF	TGTGCCAGCAGTTTAGTATCGGGGGAGTTGGCTTTCTTT
TRBV25-1	-	TRBJ2-5	many	CASSDPSSQETQYF	TGTGCCAGCAGTGACCCTTCCTCCCAAGAGACCCAGTACTTC
TRBV18	TRBD1	TRBJ1-2	few	CASSPGTGKLSNYGYTF	TGTGCCAGCTCACCCGGGACAGGGAAGCTGTCTAACTATGGCTACACCTTC
TRBV7-9	TRBD1	TRBJ2-7	few	CASSSTGTVSYEQYF	TGTGCCAGCAGCTCGACCGGGACAGTCTCCTACGAGCAGTACTTC